The present T cell receptor (beta chain) was sequenced within a study of blood T cell repertoires in COVID-19. Clones were sequenced by immunoSEQ multiplex PCR, and TCRdb holds only the in-frame ones, with some missing. The sample records 250,000 to 350,000 clones, roughly nine tenths being singletons. Trimming left V 5 bases short and J 10 bases short, with 6 bases between. CDR3 length: 10 residues. The sample consisted of peripheral blood. The V gene is TRBV12-3 or TRBV12-4, the J gene TRBJ2-1; a weak D match, TRBD1 (5 bases). The sequence came from a woman between 45 and 65 years old who had recovered from COVID-19. This CDR3 is CASSPGEQFF. The CDR3 DNA sequence: TGTGCCAGCAGTCCAGGGGAGCAGTTCTTC.